This record looks at one T cell receptor beta chain sequence and its context. The data are from a study of blood T cell repertoires in COVID-19. Study-level background: Sites across the United States, Italy and Spain contributed samples from acute and convalescent COVID-19. The analysed material was cDNA or gDNA that came from T cells, B-cell-depleted T cells, or PBMCs.

The V gene's germline CDR1 is LGHNA and CDR2 YNFKEQ. This CDR3 is built from 17 residues. V was clipped by 1 base and J by 3 bases; unmatched bases: 7. Authors' processing steps: Reference gene primer amplification gave estimated nucleated cell counts. Assay: immunoSEQ multiplex PCR; the TCRdb copy retains only in-frame clones and omits some. From that table come the V and J calls and clone size; the DNA was used to work out D and trimming. Of about 77,000 clones detected, 80% appear once; the ten largest clones hold roughly 4.8%. The TCR originated in a woman aged 65 to 85 with acute or convalescent COVID-19. The sequencing input was peripheral blood. The chain combines TRBV4-2 with TRBJ1-2; TRBD1 aligns across 11 bases. The DNA of the CDR3 is TGTGCCAGCAGCCAAGGCACCCGGACAGGGGGCGACTATGGCTACACCTTC. Protein product: CASSQGTRTGGDYGYTF.